The 5 T cell receptor beta chains in this list originate from one sample, sequenced in a study of control samples from healthy donors and cancer patients. The data were produced by immunoSEQ multiplex PCR, yet TCRdb's version contains in-frame clones alone and is incomplete. The table has around 80,000 clones, 94% seen once. Sequencing used blood. The receptors stem from a woman in her twenties or thirties in good health.

This clone appeared a single time. The CDR3 DNA reads TGTGCCAGCAGTTACTCGAGGGGGACAGTCACAGATACGCAGTATTTT. Encoded protein: CASSYSRGTVTDTQYF. V and J are TRBV6-5 and TRBJ2-3; TRBD1 matches 7 bases. The CDR3 sequence is 16 residues long. The V gene's germline CDR1 is MNHEY and CDR2 SVGAGI. The V gene end was trimmed by 0 bases and the J gene end by 2 bases; junction bases not matched to a gene: 5.

The rearrangement uses TRBV28 and TRBJ2-3; TRBD1 is a possible D gene (6 bases). From germline, CDR1 is MDHEN and CDR2 SYDVKM. The V end was cut by 6 bases, the J end by 8 bases, with 30 bases between. This CDR3 region has 18 residues. The CDR3 region is CASSLIQGVGTQSGTQYF. The CDR3 bases are TGTGCCAGCAGCCTAATACAGGGAGTAGGGACACAATCGGGTACGCAGTATTTT.

This chain connects TRBV4-1 to TRBJ1-2, with 7 bases aligning to TRBD1. The germline CDR1 and CDR2 sequences are MGHRA and YSYEKL. The length of the CDR3 is 16 residues. The V and J ends lost 0 bases and 8 bases, in that order; junction bases with no gene match: 12. This CDR3 is CASSQDEGWTGLGYTF. CDR3 in DNA: TGCGCCAGCAGCCAAGATGAGGGGTGGACAGGTCTCGGCTACACCTTC.

The V call is TRBV7-9, the J call TRBJ1-1, with D possibly being TRBD1 (5 bases). CDR3 size: 13 residues. With 5 bases removed from V and 1 base from J, the gap between germline ends came to 8 bases. The V gene's germline CDR1 is SEHNR and CDR2 FQNEAQ (reference sequence). The CDR3: CASSRGTNTEAFF. CDR3 bases: TGTGCCAGCAGCCGCGGGACGAACACTGAAGCTTTCTTT. Based on the CDR3 plus reference TRBV7-9 and TRBJ1-1, the full variable domain is DTGVSQNPRHKITKRGQNVTFRCDPISEHNRLYWYRQTLGQGPEFLTYFQNEAQLEKSRLLSDRFSAERPKGSFSTLEIQRTEQGDSAMYLCASSRGTNTEAFFGQGTRLTVV.

The J gene is TRBJ1-4, the V gene TRBV5-6; D is uncertain. Germline-derived CDR1 and CDR2 are SGHDT and YYEEEE. V gave up 4 bases and J gave up 7 bases, with 11 bases separating them. This CDR3 contains 13 residues. The CDR3 is CASSVRSSEKLFF. In DNA, the CDR3 is TGTGCCAGCAGCGTAAGGTCCAGTGAAAAACTGTTTTTT.